This T cell receptor (beta chain) was identified during a study of blood T cell repertoires in COVID-19. Across the study: From T cells, B-cell-depleted T cells, or PBMCs came the material, which was cDNA or gDNA.

Per the study methods: How many nucleated cells were present was estimated from reference gene primer amplification. Clones were read by immunoSEQ multiplex PCR, and TCRdb kept only the in-frame ones, dropping some. V, J and clone size are those of that table, while D and trimming were read from the DNA. This table holds over 100,000 clones, almost 70% found once. From germline, CDR1 is SGHVS and CDR2 FNYEAQ. Trimming stripped 5 bases from V and 2 bases from J, with 7 bases between. The CDR3 spans 13 residues. Sequenced material: peripheral blood. The receptor's source is a woman in her 70s with acute or convalescent COVID-19. The chain recombines TRBV7-6 with TRBJ1-3; D is possibly TRBD1 (5 bases). CDR3 region: CASSLTAGNTIYF. In DNA, the CDR3 is TGTGCCAGCAGCCTGACAGCTGGAAACACCATATATTTT.